This T cell receptor beta chain was retrieved from a study of shared clonotypes between healthy human individuals. Study-wide results and limits: It was only blood that was sampled, and tissue repertoires likely differ. Unshared clonotypes carried lower generation probabilities than those common to all four donors. Naive CD4 clonotypes overlapped across a handful of donors at roughly 4.5%.

Produced via immunoSEQ multiplex PCR; TCRdb's table is partial and in-frame only. The data hold around 2,000,000 clones, with 90% to 95% observed a single time. As regards this clone: What it binds is not known.

Naivety among CD8 cells was defined by CD45RO negativity and positive CCR7 selection, thereby excluding terminally differentiated effector memory CD45RA+ cells. The receptor was derived from a man aged 18 to 29 in good health. Some clones in this sample may be carry-over from other donors' samples. What was sequenced was naive CD8+ T cells from PBMCs.

CDR3 protein: CASSEQRVATNEKLFF. Written as DNA, the CDR3 is TGTGCCAGCAGTGAGCAACGGGTTGCAACTAATGAAAAACTGTTTTTT. The chain has TRBV6-1 and TRBJ1-4; no clear D. Germline V gene sequence: CDR1 MNHNS, CDR2 SASEGT. Trimming took 3 bases from V and 0 from J, leaving 11 bases between them. The length of the CDR3 is 16 residues.